These 20 T cell receptor beta chains were sequenced from one sample in a study of identifying expanded T cells in peripheral blood. Using immunoSEQ multiplex PCR, the repertoire was profiled, and TCRdb retains in-frame clones only, with some absent. This sample has about 100,000 clones, with 88% found just once. The source material was blood. These receptors all come from a person between 18 and 75 years old in good health.

The V gene is TRBV29-1, the J gene TRBJ1-2, with TRBD1 identical over 7 bases. V shed 6 bases and J 4 bases; nucleotides not matched to a gene: 11. The CDR3 runs to 14 residues. The germline V gene has CDR1 SQVTM and CDR2 ANQGSEA. CDR3 loop: CSVPYRTGSYGYTF. The CDR3 coding sequence is TGCAGCGTGCCCTACAGGACAGGTTCCTATGGCTACACCTTC. Full variable domain (missing parts from reference TRBV29-1 and TRBJ1-2): SAVISQKPSRDICQRGTSLTIQCQVDSQVTMMFWYRQQPGQSLTLIATANQGSEATYESGFVIDKFPISRPNLTFSTLTVSNMSPEDSSIYLCSVPYRTGSYGYTFGSGTRLTVV.

The CDR3 spells CASSSQINQPQHF. CDR3 nucleotide sequence: TGTGCCAGTAGTTCACAAATCAATCAGCCCCAGCATTTT. This chain links TRBV19 with TRBJ1-5; D is ambiguous. Germline CDR1 reads LNHDA; CDR2 reads SQIVND (reference sequence). V lost 5 bases to trimming and J lost 3 bases, with 8 bases between them. The CDR3 covers 13 residues.

This clone was found once. This chain joins TRBV18 and TRBJ1-2; tentative D call: TRBD1 (6 bases). This CDR3 has 17 amino acids. The V end was cut by 6 bases, the J end by 2 bases, with 22 bases between. Looked up from germline, CDR1 is KGHSH and CDR2 is LQKENI. CDR3 coding DNA: TGTGCCAGCTCCAAAACACAGGGCAGGGAGACCAACTATGGCTACACCTTC. Translated, it gives CASSKTQGRETNYGYTF.

The V gene is TRBV2, the J gene TRBJ1-3; D unresolved. V lost 7 bases, J lost 4 bases, and 8 bases lay in between. This CDR3 region has 12 residues. CDR1 and CDR2 from the germline V gene are SNHLY and FYNNEI. CDR3 DNA sequence: TGTGCCAGCATTGCAGTGGGAAACACCATATATTTT. Protein sequence: CASIAVGNTIYF.

The chain combines TRBV19 with TRBJ2-5, with D maybe TRBD2 (5 bases). The germline gives CDR1 LNHDA, CDR2 SQIVND (reference sequence). This CDR3 region has 15 residues. V lost 1 base, J lost 5 bases, and 14 bases lay in between. The CDR3 reads CASSIGRTGRETQYF. CDR3 coding DNA: TGTGCCAGTAGTATAGGTCGGACTGGACGGGAGACCCAGTACTTC.

This clone was counted a single time. The CDR3 protein is CASSIETGNQPQHF. CDR3 coding DNA: TGTGCCAGTAGTATAGAGACCGGAAATCAGCCCCAGCATTTT. The V call is TRBV19, the J call TRBJ1-5; D is uncertain. V lost 0 bases to trimming and J lost 4 bases, with 7 bases between them. CDR3 length: 14 residues. The germline gives CDR1 LNHDA, CDR2 SQIVND (reference sequence).

This sequence joins TRBV4-1 and TRBJ1-2; D uncertain. V was clipped by 6 bases and J by 0 bases, with 17 bases between them. Germline values: CDR1 MGHRA, CDR2 YSYEKL. The CDR3 has 16 residues. For the CDR3, the DNA is TGCGCCAGCAGTCCCGTATCGGGCGAGGCTAACTATGGCTACACCTTC. Its translation is CASSPVSGEANYGYTF.

The V and J genes are TRBV10-3 and TRBJ1-1; D may be TRBD1 (5 bases). Per the germline V gene, CDR1 is ENHRY and CDR2 is SYGVKD. The length of the CDR3 is 13 residues. V lost 10 bases and J lost 4, with 16 bases in between. The CDR3 region is CATGPIGGTEAFF. The CDR3 nucleotides read TGTGCCACCGGGCCTATCGGGGGCACTGAAGCTTTCTTT.

The gene calls are TRBV27 and TRBJ2-7; TRBD1 agrees at 9 bases. There are 13 residues in the CDR3. Germline V gene sequence: CDR1 MNHEY, CDR2 SMNVEV (reference sequence). Trimming removed 5 bases from V and 4 bases from J; junction bases left unmatched: 3. In DNA form, the CDR3 reads TGTGCCAGCAGTCTACAGGGGGCTTACGAGCAGTACTTC. It encodes CASSLQGAYEQYF.

The chain combines TRBV5-8 with TRBJ1-3, with D hard to call. CDR1 is SGHTS, CDR2 YDEGEE, per germline. CDR3 length: 15 residues. V was cut by 2 bases and J by 0 bases, with 9 bases left in between. The CDR3 region has the DNA TGTGCCAGCAGCTTCCGACGGGTCTCTGGAAACACCATATATTTT. This translates into CASSFRRVSGNTIYF.

The CDR3 DNA reads TGTGCCAGCAGCTCCTACCTAGACAGGGGGGAGAACACTGAAGCTTTCTTT. Encoded protein: CASSSYLDRGENTEAFF. The J gene is TRBJ1-1, the V gene TRBV5-4; 9 bases map to TRBD1. The V gene's germline CDR1 is SGHNT and CDR2 YYREEE (reference sequence). The J segment lost 1 base and the V segment lost 3 bases, leaving 10 bases of the junction unmatched. This CDR3 comprises 17 residues.

The V call is TRBV25-1, the J call TRBJ2-7; D remains unclear. The V end lost 1 base, the J end lost 4 bases, and 2 bases lay between the germline ends. Germline V gene data show CDR1 as MGHDK and CDR2 as SYGVNS. The CDR3 loop spans 11 amino acids. The chain's CDR3 is CASSEWYEQYF. The CDR3 DNA is TGTGCCAGCAGTGAATGGTACGAGCAGTACTTC.

The V gene is TRBV19, the J gene TRBJ1-1; possible D gene TRBD1, 6 bases. Germline V gives CDR1 LNHDA, CDR2 SQIVND (reference sequence). The ends were cut back, 6 bases at V and 5 bases at J, with 13 bases in the middle. This CDR3 has 13 residues. The CDR3 nucleotides read TGTGCCAGTAGCCCAGGGGTTGGTACTGAAGCTTTCTTT. This encodes CASSPGVGTEAFF.

The chain recombines TRBV5-1 with TRBJ1-5, with 7 bases lining up with TRBD1. From germline, CDR1 is SGHRS and CDR2 YFSETQ. The CDR3 has 14 residues. V was clipped by 5 bases and J by 3 bases; unmatched bases: 5. The CDR3 DNA reads as TGCGCCAGCAGGGCCGGGACAGACAATCAGCCCCAGCATTTT. Translated, it gives CASRAGTDNQPQHF.

The chain links TRBV30 to TRBJ1-2; D is uncertain. The CDR3 totals 12 residues. Germline V gene sequence: CDR1 GTSNPN, CDR2 SVGIG (reference sequence). Trimming left V 5 bases short and J 3 bases short, with 10 bases between. Here the CDR3 reads CAWARRYYGYTF. The CDR3 DNA follows: TGTGCCTGGGCCCGGAGATACTATGGCTACACCTTC.

This clone was seen more than once but under ten times. V is TRBV2 and J is TRBJ1-2; no firm D call. The V end was cut by 5 bases, the J end by 7 bases, with 8 bases between. The CDR3 sequence is 11 residues long. Per germline, CDR1 SNHLY and CDR2 FYNNEI. The CDR3 here is CASSTPGGYTF. Here the CDR3 DNA reads TGTGCCAGCAGTACACCCGGTGGCTACACCTTC.

This clone was observed once. This chain uses TRBV7-9 with TRBJ2-3, with 8 bases fitting TRBD2. Germline V gene data show CDR1 as SEHNR and CDR2 as FQNEAQ (reference sequence). The CDR3 spans 16 residues. J was trimmed by 1 base and V by 2 bases; bases with no gene match: 5. The DNA for the CDR3 is TGTGCCAGCAGCTTATCGATCGGGGGGGGCACAGATACGCAGTATTTT. Encoded protein: CASSLSIGGGTDTQYF.

The chain has TRBV6-5 and TRBJ2-7; TRBD2 is a possible D gene (6 bases). The CDR3 covers 15 residues. Germline V gene lookup returns CDR1 MNHEY and CDR2 SVGAGI. Trimming cost V 8 bases and J 0 bases, with 17 bases left between them. CDR3 DNA sequence: TGTGCCAGCGGGCACGGTGGGGGGTCCTCCTACGAGCAGTACTTC. As protein: CASGHGGGSSYEQYF.

This clone was counted a single time. V and J are TRBV6-5 and TRBJ2-7, with 9 nucleotides matching TRBD1. Germline CDR1 and CDR2: MNHEY and SVGAGI. V dropped 2 bases and J dropped 5; count of bases not matched to a gene: 1. This CDR3 contains 13 residues. The DNA of the CDR3 is TGTGCCAGCAGTTACGGGACAGGGCACGAGCAGTACTTC. Translated: CASSYGTGHEQYF.

The V call is TRBV18, the J call TRBJ1-3; 7 positions match TRBD1. Germline V lookup: CDR1 KGHSH, CDR2 LQKENI. V lost 3 bases, J lost 5 bases, and 4 bases stayed unmatched. The CDR3 covers 14 residues. The CDR3 region is CASSPQQGRNTIYF. CDR3 DNA sequence: TGTGCCAGCTCACCCCAACAGGGGCGAAACACCATATATTTT.